This TCR beta chain was sequenced for a study of OX40 agonist ivuxolimab in advanced cancers. Germline-derived CDR1 and CDR2 are SGHTA and FQGNSA. The CDR3 has 16 amino acids. Assay: immunoSEQ multiplex PCR; the TCRdb copy retains only in-frame clones and omits some. Of 70,000 to 90,000 clones listed, around nine tenths are singletons. Comment on this clone: Relative to the germline gene, one junction end is altered; a read error may explain this.

This rearrangement joins TRBV7-2 to TRBJ1-5, with 7 bases lining up with TRBD1. The TCR sequence derives from an adult with an advanced solid tumor such as melanoma, head and neck, liver or kidney cancer. The sequencing used CD4+ or CD8+ T cells sorted from blood, collected in a trial of the OX40 agonist ivuxolimab. In DNA, the CDR3 is TGCGCCAGCAGCCAAGATTTACAGGGGAGCAATCAGCCCCAGCATTTT. It yields the protein CASSQDLQGSNQPQHF. The full variable domain, its missing parts supplied by reference TRBV7-2 and TRBJ1-5, is GAGVSQSPSNKVTEKGKDVELRCDPISGHTALYWYRQSLGQGLEFLIYFQGNSAPDKSGLPSDRFSAERTGGSVSTLTIQRTQQEDSAVYLCASSQDLQGSNQPQHFGDGTRLSIL.